These 32 T cell receptor beta chains were sequenced from one sample in a study of CD8 T cells in Susac syndrome (dated by TCRdb to 2018 to 2020). The method behind the library was the immunoSEQ multiplex PCR assay. RNA was extracted with the RNeasy kit and roughly 0.5 to 1 ug was reverse transcribed using random hexamers. Through fastp at Q25 and MiXCR, TCRdb rebuilt clones from the public reads, retaining in-frame beta chains. Entries are consolidated by CDR3 protein sequence, retaining the most common genes and DNA. Present in this sample are approximately 220,000 distinct CDR3 sequences, 95% of which were seen just once. The top ten hold approximately 0.082% of the sample. The sample consisted of CD4+ T cells from PBMCs. Receptors originate from a human donor with multiple sclerosis.

The rearrangement uses TRBV3-1 and TRBJ1-6; no clear D. Per the germline V gene, CDR1 is LGHDT and CDR2 is YNNKEL (reference sequence). V lost 0 bases and J lost 8, with 11 bases in between. The CDR3 runs to 15 residues. As DNA, the CDR3 is TGTGCCAGCAGCCAAGAGGGCAAGCGGGATTCACCCCTCCACTTT. Amino acid sequence: CASSQEGKRDSPLHF.

The CDR3 DNA reads as TGCAGCGTTGAAGGAGGCGGGAGGATCCAAGAGACCCAGTACTTC. Encoded protein: CSVEGGGRIQETQYF. The genes are TRBV29-1 and TRBJ2-5; 8 nucleotides match TRBD2. There are 15 residues in the CDR3. V lost 1 base, J lost 1 base, and 5 bases stayed unmatched. Germline CDR1 and CDR2: SQVTM and ANQGSEA. The whole variable domain, filled in from reference TRBV29-1 and TRBJ2-5, reads SAVISQKPSRDICQRGTSLTIQCQVDSQVTMMFWYRQQPGQSLTLIATANQGSEATYESGFVIDKFPISRPNLTFSTLTVSNMSPEDSSIYLCSVEGGGRIQETQYFGPGTRLLVL.

The chain uses TRBV30 and TRBJ1-6; maybe TRBD1 (5 bases). Trimming left V 0 bases short and J 0 bases short, with 12 bases between. The CDR3 loop spans 17 amino acids. Germline lookup yields CDR1 GTSNPN and CDR2 SVGIG (reference sequence). CDR3 nucleotides: TGTGCCTGGAGTGTCGGGGCGGTGAGCTCCTATAATTCACCCCTCCACTTT. It codes for CAWSVGAVSSYNSPLHF.

V and J are TRBV30 and TRBJ2-6, with D perhaps being TRBD1 or TRBD2 (5 bases each). The CDR3 is 16 amino acids. Germline V CDR1 and CDR2: GTSNPN, SVGIG (reference sequence). V lost 3 bases and J lost 2, with 14 bases in between. The chain's CDR3 is CAWREDNIAGANVLTF. DNA for the CDR3: TGTGCCTGGAGGGAGGACAATATAGCTGGGGCCAACGTCCTGACTTTC.

The chain carries TRBV9 and TRBJ1-4; 8 nucleotides match TRBD1. CDR3 length: 15 amino acids. With 3 bases clipped from V and 4 bases from J, the junction kept 5 bases outside the gene matches. Per germline, CDR1 SGDLS and CDR2 YYNGEE. CDR3 coding DNA: TGTGCCAGCAGCGGATCGGGACAGGTTAATGAAAAACTGTTTTTT. Its protein is CASSGSGQVNEKLFF.

This clonotype was seen only once. The gene calls are TRBV10-3 and TRBJ1-5, with D perhaps TRBD1 (5 bases). The length of the CDR3 is 12 residues. Germline CDR1 reads ENHRY; CDR2 reads SYGVKD. V was clipped by 6 bases and J by 3 bases, with 6 bases between them. CDR3 amino acids: CAIRGLNQPQHF. The CDR3 bases are TGTGCCATCAGGGGGCTCAATCAGCCCCAGCATTTT.

The chain is built from TRBV9 and TRBJ1-1; D ambiguous. CDR1 is SGDLS, CDR2 YYNGEE, per germline. The V end was cut by 3 bases, the J end by 5 bases, with 17 bases between. The CDR3 covers 15 residues. The CDR3 reads CASSAQALGSTEAFF. The CDR3 DNA sequence: TGTGCCAGCAGCGCCCAGGCTTTGGGATCAACTGAAGCTTTCTTT.

The chain employs TRBV7-9 and TRBJ2-1, with D perhaps matching TRBD1 or TRBD2 (5 bases each). Trimming stripped 4 bases from V and 8 bases from J, with 24 bases between. The CDR3 contains 17 residues. The germline CDR1 and CDR2 sequences are SEHNR and FQNEAQ (reference sequence). CDR3: CASSYPPGRRKIDEQFF. CDR3 bases: TGTGCCAGCAGCTATCCCCCGGGACGGCGTAAGATCGATGAGCAGTTCTTC.

The rearrangement links TRBV29-1 to TRBJ1-4; the D is unclear. Germline lookup yields CDR1 SQVTM and CDR2 ANQGSEA. The CDR3 length is 13 residues. V shed 6 bases and J shed 8 bases, with 16 bases lying between them. The CDR3 reads CSVLDDPVEKLFF. The CDR3 coding sequence is TGCAGCGTCCTCGATGATCCGGTGGAAAAACTGTTTTTT.

The chain employs TRBV7-9 and TRBJ2-7; D possibly corresponds to TRBD2 (6 bases). CDR1 is SEHNR and CDR2 is FQNEAQ in the germline V gene (reference sequence). The ends were cut back, 0 bases at V and 1 base at J, with 7 bases in the middle. CDR3 size: 14 residues. CDR3 sequence reads: CASSLAGGSYEQYF. CDR3 coding DNA: TGTGCCAGCAGCTTAGCGGGGGGTTCCTACGAGCAGTACTTC.

The chain has TRBV3-1 and TRBJ2-3; D remains ambiguous. V lost 3 bases and J lost 3, with 4 bases in between. Germline V CDR1 and CDR2: LGHDT, YNNKEL (reference sequence). The CDR3 has 12 amino acids. CDR3 residues: CASSHQTDTQYF. CDR3 DNA: TGTGCCAGCAGCCATCAAACAGATACGCAGTATTTT.

In its sample, this clonotype was seen once. This chain joins TRBV15 and TRBJ1-1, with unresolved D. There are 15 residues in the CDR3. Trimming pared 1 base from V and 0 bases from J, leaving 9 bases between. Germline CDR1 and CDR2: LNHNV and YYDKDF (reference sequence). In DNA form, the CDR3 reads TGTGCCACCAGCAGAGGTGCTTCCATGAACACTGAAGCTTTCTTT. Translated, it gives CATSRGASMNTEAFF.

J is TRBJ1-2 and V is TRBV7-9; D is uncertain. With 3 bases removed from V and 5 bases from J, the gap between germline ends came to 19 bases. Germline V gives CDR1 SEHNR, CDR2 FQNEAQ (reference sequence). The CDR3 loop spans 16 amino acids. The CDR3 reads CASSFFRPLMRYGYTF. CDR3 sequence (DNA): TGTGCCAGCAGCTTCTTTAGACCGTTAATGCGGTATGGCTACACCTTC. The variable domain in full, completed from reference TRBV7-9 and TRBJ1-2, reads DTGVSQNPRHKITKRGQNVTFRCDPISEHNRLYWYRQTLGQGPEFLTYFQNEAQLEKSRLLSDRFSAERPKGSFSTLEIQRTEQGDSAMYLCASSFFRPLMRYGYTFGSGTRLTVV.

The chain couples TRBV20-1 to TRBJ2-1; 8 bases are a match to TRBD2. The V gene's germline CDR1 is DFQATT and CDR2 SNEGSKA (reference sequence). This CDR3 contains 14 residues. V trimming: 0 bases; J trimming: 5 bases; junction bases outside the gene matches: 3. The CDR3 coding sequence is TGCAGTGCTAGAGACGGGGGGGCCCACAATGAGCAGTTCTTC. Translated: CSARDGGAHNEQFF.

The chain carries TRBV12-2 and TRBJ2-5; TRBD1 reflects the table's D call only, with no check against the DNA. TRBV12-2 is recorded as a pseudogene. This CDR3 contains 15 residues. CDR3 DNA: TGTGCAAGTCGCCCCGTGGAGGGGGCCCAAGAGACCCAGTACTTC. Protein product: CASRPVEGAQETQYF.

V usage is TRBV20-1 and J usage is TRBJ2-3, with D perhaps matching TRBD1 or TRBD2 (5 bases each). Germline values: CDR1 DFQATT, CDR2 SNEGSKA (reference sequence). CDR3 length equals 13 residues. DNA of the CDR3: TGCAGCGCCGGTGGTGAGGGACCAAATACGCAGTATTTT. The encoded protein is CSAGGEGPNTQYF.

This chain uses TRBV2 with TRBJ1-2, with 10 nucleotides matching TRBD1. The V and J ends lost 8 bases and 5 bases, in that order; junction bases with no gene match: 8. CDR3 length: 14 amino acids. Germline V gene sequence: CDR1 SNHLY, CDR2 FYNNEI. CDR3 in amino acids: CASRRDRGSYGYTF. In DNA, the CDR3 is TGTGCCAGCCGACGGGACAGGGGATCTTATGGCTACACCTTC.

The chain joins TRBV5-1 to TRBJ2-3; TRBD2 is a possible D gene (6 bases). The length of the CDR3 is 13 residues. V gave up 0 bases and J gave up 6 bases, with 8 bases separating them. Looked up from germline, CDR1 is SGHRS and CDR2 is YFSETQ. The CDR3 is CASSLAGVDTQYF. In DNA form, the CDR3 reads TGCGCCAGCAGCTTGGCGGGGGTGGATACGCAGTATTTT.

V is TRBV9 and J is TRBJ2-1; no clear D. V gave up 4 bases and J gave up 7 bases, with 12 bases separating them. This CDR3 contains 13 residues. Germline-derived CDR1 and CDR2 are SGDLS and YYNGEE. The CDR3, as DNA: TGTGCCAGCAGCCGCCCCGTGAGTAATGAGCAGTTCTTC. Its translation: CASSRPVSNEQFF.

The chain is built from TRBV7-2 and TRBJ1-5, with 7 bases matching TRBD1. After removal of 2 bases from V and 5 bases from J, the junction contained 0 bases not matched to a gene. Germline V CDR1 and CDR2: SGHTA, FQGNSA. This CDR3 contains 13 residues. DNA for the CDR3: TGTGCCAGCAGCTTACAGGGGGATCAGCCCCAGCATTTT. Its translation: CASSLQGDQPQHF.

This clonotype was counted only a few times. The chain uses TRBV12-3 or TRBV12-4 and TRBJ1-4; a weak D match, TRBD1 (5 bases). The CDR3 runs 14 residues. Between the trimmed V and J ends, which lost 3 bases and 0 bases, there was a span of 5 bases. CDR3 amino acids: CASSFRATNEKLFF. Written as DNA, the CDR3 is TGTGCCAGCAGTTTCAGGGCAACTAATGAAAAACTGTTTTTT.

The chain links TRBV10-3 to TRBJ2-3, with D perhaps matching TRBD2 (7 bases). V was pared by 10 bases and J by 1 base, with 15 bases between. Germline V gives CDR1 ENHRY, CDR2 SYGVKD. CDR3 length equals 14 residues. CDR3 residues: CATQGRGGTDTQYF. CDR3 DNA sequence: TGTGCCACCCAAGGGAGGGGGGGCACAGATACGCAGTATTTT.

V gene TRBV25-1 combines with J gene TRBJ1-4, with TRBD1 identical over 7 bases. This CDR3 is 15 amino acids long. Germline V lookup: CDR1 MGHDK, CDR2 SYGVNS. Losses at the gene ends were 4 bases for V and 5 bases for J; bases not matched to a gene: 7. The CDR3 DNA reads as TGTGCCAGCAGTGCCAAGGGACAGCGGAATGAAAAACTGTTTTTT. This encodes CASSAKGQRNEKLFF.

The chain has TRBV7-3 and TRBJ2-3; 7 bases fit TRBD1. This CDR3 spans 16 amino acids. Germline loops: CDR1 SGHTA, CDR2 FQGTGA. The ends lost 5 bases at V and 2 bases at J; junction bases unmatched: 10. CDR3 sequence reads: CASSPGDRLYTDTQYF. Here the CDR3 DNA reads TGTGCCAGCAGCCCAGGGGACAGATTATACACAGATACGCAGTATTTT.

This CDR3 is CSVEGAGTSDYGYTF. The CDR3, as DNA: TGCAGCGTTGAGGGCGCGGGGACTTCGGACTATGGCTACACCTTC. The chain is built from TRBV29-1 and TRBJ1-2; possibly TRBD1 for D (5 bases). CDR3 length: 15 amino acids. Germline lookup yields CDR1 SQVTM and CDR2 ANQGSEA. V shed 3 bases and J shed 3 bases, with 17 bases lying between them.

The chain combines TRBV30 with TRBJ2-3, with 8 bases fitting TRBD2. CDR3 length equals 13 residues. Looked up from germline, CDR1 is GTSNPN and CDR2 is SVGIG (reference sequence). V shed 3 bases and J 7 bases; nucleotides not matched to a gene: 6. CDR3 sequence (DNA): TGTGCCTGGAGCCCCGGGGGGGTGAATACGCAGTATTTT. It encodes CAWSPGGVNTQYF.

The chain joins TRBV29-1 to TRBJ1-4; D gene unclear. The CDR3 extends over 10 amino acids. Germline CDR1 SQVTM, CDR2 ANQGSEA. The CDR3 DNA sequence: TGCGCGGTGGGAGAAGGAAAACTGTTTTTT. Its translation: CAVGEGKLFF.

Regarding this clonotype: Relative to the germline gene, one junction end is altered; a read error may explain this. J is TRBJ2-1 and V is TRBV20-1, with 8 bases aligning to TRBD2. The germline CDR1 and CDR2 sequences are DFQATT and SNEGSKA (reference sequence). The CDR3 has 10 residues. As DNA, the CDR3 is TGCAGTGCTAAGACTAGCGTTTGGCTCTTC. Its protein product is CSAKTSVWLF.

V gene TRBV7-2 combines with J gene TRBJ2-3; 11 bases map to TRBD2. Germline V CDR1 and CDR2: SGHTA, FQGNSA. V gave up 6 bases and J gave up 4 bases; unmatched junction bases: 6. The CDR3 is 15 residues long. The CDR3 nucleotides are TGTGCCAGCAGACTAGCGGGGGTGGAGGCAGATACGCAGTATTTT. Protein: CASRLAGVEADTQYF.

The chain employs TRBV12-3 or TRBV12-4 and TRBJ1-6; 7 bases agree with TRBD1. This CDR3 is 14 amino acids long. V was pared by 5 bases and J by 7 bases, with 5 bases of the junction left unmatched. In DNA form, the CDR3 reads TGTGCCAGCAGTATGGCAGGGGGGAATTCACCCCTCCACTTT. Its translation is CASSMAGGNSPLHF.

This clonotype was recorded only once. The chain couples TRBV30 to TRBJ1-5; D might be TRBD1 (5 bases). CDR1 is GTSNPN, CDR2 SVGIG, per germline (reference sequence). V was clipped by 0 bases and J by 7 bases, with 13 bases between them. This CDR3 is built from 14 residues. For the CDR3, the DNA is TGTGCCTGGAGTGTACTTTCTTGGGGGCAGCCCCAGCATTTT. This gives the protein CAWSVLSWGQPQHF.

This chain uses TRBV6-1 with TRBJ2-1, with D possibly called TRBD1 or TRBD2 (5 bases each). This CDR3 comprises 14 residues. Looked up from germline, CDR1 is MNHNS and CDR2 is SASEGT. V was trimmed by 6 bases and J by 7 bases, leaving 16 bases between them. The CDR3 region has the DNA TGTGCCAGCAGCGGGACGCGGTCGGAGAATGAGCAGTTCTTC. As protein: CASSGTRSENEQFF.